One T cell receptor beta chain is described in this entry. The data are from a study of blood T cell repertoires in COVID-19. The wider study: Samples representing acute and convalescent COVID-19 were sourced from the United States, Italy and Spain. The cDNA or gDNA used as material had been derived from T cells, B-cell-depleted T cells, or PBMCs.

Authors' data handling: Amplified reference gene primers provided the basis for estimating nucleated cell counts. The data were produced by immunoSEQ multiplex PCR, yet TCRdb's version contains in-frame clones alone and is incomplete. The DNA gave D and trimming, while V, J and clone size come from that table. This sample has hundreds of thousands of clones, with around nine tenths found just once. This sequence originates from a man aged 18 to 30 with active or convalescent COVID-19. What was sequenced was peripheral blood.

The CDR3 DNA reads as TGTGCCACCCGGACAGGGGGCAATGGCTACACCTTC. Translated: CATRTGGNGYTF. The V and J genes are TRBV2 and TRBJ1-2, with 11 bases matching TRBD1. The CDR3 sequence is 12 residues long. Germline trimming cut 10 bases from V and 6 bases from J; bases unmatched to any gene: 4. CDR1 and CDR2 (germline): SNHLY, FYNNEI.